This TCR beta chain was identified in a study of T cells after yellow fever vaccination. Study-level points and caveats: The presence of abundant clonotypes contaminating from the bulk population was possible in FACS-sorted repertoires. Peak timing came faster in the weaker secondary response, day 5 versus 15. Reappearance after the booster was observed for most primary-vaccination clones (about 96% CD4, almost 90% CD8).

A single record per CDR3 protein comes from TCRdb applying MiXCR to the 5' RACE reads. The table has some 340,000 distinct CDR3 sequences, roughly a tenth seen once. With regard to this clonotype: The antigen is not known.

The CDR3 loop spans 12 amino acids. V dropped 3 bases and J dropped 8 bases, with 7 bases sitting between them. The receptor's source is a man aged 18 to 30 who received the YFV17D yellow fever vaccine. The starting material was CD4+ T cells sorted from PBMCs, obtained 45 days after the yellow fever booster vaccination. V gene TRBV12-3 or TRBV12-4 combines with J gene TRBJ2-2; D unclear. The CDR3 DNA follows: TGTGCCAGCAGTTTCAGTGGTGGGGAGCTGTTTTTT. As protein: CASSFSGGELFF.